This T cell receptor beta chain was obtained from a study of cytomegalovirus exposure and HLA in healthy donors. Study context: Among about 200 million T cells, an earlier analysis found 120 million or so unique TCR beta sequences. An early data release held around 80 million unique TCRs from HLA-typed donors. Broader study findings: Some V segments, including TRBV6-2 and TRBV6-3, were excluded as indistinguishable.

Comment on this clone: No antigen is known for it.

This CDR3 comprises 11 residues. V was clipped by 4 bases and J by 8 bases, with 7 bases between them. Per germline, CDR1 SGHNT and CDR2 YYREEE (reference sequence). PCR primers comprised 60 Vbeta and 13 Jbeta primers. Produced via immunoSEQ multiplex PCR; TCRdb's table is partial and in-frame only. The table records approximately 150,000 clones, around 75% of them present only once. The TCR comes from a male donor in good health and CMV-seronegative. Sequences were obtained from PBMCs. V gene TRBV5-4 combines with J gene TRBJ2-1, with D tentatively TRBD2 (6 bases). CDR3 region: CASSQRDEQFF. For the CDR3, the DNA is TGTGCCAGCAGCCAGCGGGATGAGCAGTTCTTC.